What follows are 25 T cell receptor beta chains derived from one specimen sequenced in a study of shared clonotypes between healthy human individuals (dated by TCRdb to 2019 to 2021). Library prep was done by the immunoSEQ multiplex PCR assay. The clones in this table, taken by TCRdb from immuneACCESS, are in-frame only. Not every clone is retained; where verified, under half of the shortfall comes from an unresolved V gene, and the cause of the rest is unknown. Across this sample there are under 750,000 clones, with approximately 72% seen only once. The ten largest make up about 1.7% of the sample. Sequenced: memory CD4+ T cells sorted from blood. The cell subset or site label of this sample denotes: CD45RA-negative fraction. These receptors were collected from a woman in her 30s in good health.

This clone was counted between two and nine times. V gene TRBV7-2 combines with J gene TRBJ1-1, with D hard to call. The V gene lost 4 bases and the J gene lost 1 base, with 7 bases spanning the gap. Germline loops: CDR1 SGHTA, CDR2 FQGNSA. The CDR3 has 13 residues. For the CDR3, the DNA is TGTGCCAGCAGCTCCCATCCGAACACTGAAGCTTTCTTT. Translation gives CASSSHPNTEAFF.

The chain joins TRBV18 to TRBJ1-2; D gene unclear. This CDR3 region has 14 residues. In germline, CDR1 is KGHSH, CDR2 LQKENI. V shed 3 bases and J shed 3 bases, with 11 bases lying between them. The CDR3 nucleotides read TGTGCCAGCTCACCTTGGGCTACTCACTATGGCTACACCTTC. Its translation: CASSPWATHYGYTF.

The V gene is TRBV30, the J gene TRBJ1-2; 8 nucleotides match TRBD1. The germline gives CDR1 GTSNPN, CDR2 SVGIG (reference sequence). Losses at the gene ends were 5 bases for V and 8 bases for J; bases not matched to a gene: 7. The CDR3 has 12 amino acids. The CDR3 DNA is TGTGCCTGGCATTACCAGGGGGCCGGCTACACCTTC. It encodes CAWHYQGAGYTF.

Only a few counts were recorded for this clone. In the same sample, other DNA sequences code for this CDR3. The chain couples TRBV19 to TRBJ1-5, with 8 positions matching TRBD1. J gave up 2 bases and V 10 bases, and 4 bases lay outside the gene matches. Germline V gives CDR1 LNHDA, CDR2 SQIVND (reference sequence). This CDR3 has 13 amino acids. The CDR3 loop is CATGQGGNQPQHF. The CDR3 nucleotides read TGTGCCACCGGACAGGGCGGCAATCAGCCCCAGCATTTT.

The V call is TRBV19, the J call TRBJ1-5, with unresolved D. The CDR3 spans 15 residues. The V gene's germline CDR1 is LNHDA and CDR2 SQIVND (reference sequence). V was cut by 1 base and J by 1 base, with 8 bases left in between. The CDR3 DNA follows: TGTGCCAGTAGTATAGCAGGCAGGAGCAATCAGCCCCAGCATTTT. Translated: CASSIAGRSNQPQHF.

This clone is a singleton in its sample. V and J are TRBV23-1 and TRBJ2-1; TRBD1 or TRBD2 may be the D gene (5 bases each). TRBV23-1 is an open reading frame, and its role is uncertain. Trimming cost V 2 bases and J 12 bases, with 20 bases left between them. The length of the CDR3 is 15 residues. CDR3 in amino acids: CASSQREARGSRQFF. The CDR3 DNA is TGCGCCAGCAGTCAACGAGAGGCTCGGGGCTCGCGGCAGTTCTTC.

The chain carries TRBV2 and TRBJ1-1, with 7 bases identical to TRBD1. The junction had 9 bases not matched to a gene; V was cut back by 6 bases and J by 2 bases. Germline CDR1 and CDR2: SNHLY and FYNNEI. The CDR3 runs to 15 residues. The CDR3 loop is CASRVAGQLNTEAFF. CDR3 in DNA: TGTGCCAGCAGGGTCGCGGGACAGCTTAACACTGAAGCTTTCTTT.

The chain uses TRBV28 and TRBJ1-1; no reliable D call. Germline values: CDR1 MDHEN, CDR2 SYDVKM. The CDR3 loop spans 15 amino acids. Trimming stripped 5 bases from V and 2 bases from J, with 15 bases between. CDR3 sequence reads: CASSLFIDPNTEAFF. The CDR3 DNA is TGTGCCAGCAGTCTCTTCATCGATCCTAACACTGAAGCTTTCTTT.

V and J are TRBV7-9 and TRBJ2-5; 8 positions match TRBD1. The CDR3 length is 16 residues. The germline gives CDR1 SEHNR, CDR2 FQNEAQ (reference sequence). The J segment lost 2 bases and the V segment lost 4 bases, leaving 9 bases of the junction unmatched. CDR3 nucleotide sequence: TGTGCCAGCAGCTCAGAATTGGGACAGGCACAAGAGACCCAGTACTTC. The encoded protein is CASSSELGQAQETQYF.

The gene calls are TRBV27 and TRBJ1-5; D not certain. The ends were cut back, 3 bases at V and 0 bases at J, with 12 bases in the middle. CDR1 is MNHEY, CDR2 SMNVEV, per germline (reference sequence). CDR3 size: 16 residues. CDR3 residues: CASSLSSVYSNQPQHF. In nucleotides, the CDR3 is TGTGCCAGCAGTTTGTCCTCGGTTTATAGCAATCAGCCCCAGCATTTT.

There are a few counts of this clone. The chain uses TRBV2 and TRBJ2-7; D unresolved. The V gene lost 7 bases and the J gene lost 4 bases, with 5 bases spanning the gap. The CDR3 extends over 10 amino acids. Germline V gene data show CDR1 as SNHLY and CDR2 as FYNNEI. CDR3 nucleotides: TGTGCCAGCAACATGTACGAGCAGTACTTC. It translates to CASNMYEQYF.

V gene TRBV11-2 combines with J gene TRBJ2-2; D ambiguous. CDR1 is SGHAT and CDR2 is FQNNGV in the germline V gene. The ends were cut back, 1 base at V and 4 bases at J, with 7 bases in the middle. The CDR3 has 14 amino acids. CDR3 amino acids: CASSLVQTTGELFF. The CDR3 nucleotides are TGTGCCAGCAGCTTAGTACAGACCACCGGGGAGCTGTTTTTT.

This clone was counted a few times. The chain has TRBV4-2 and TRBJ2-7; maybe TRBD2 (6 bases). The CDR3 extends over 15 amino acids. Trimming left V 0 bases short and J 4 bases short, with 13 bases between. The germline gives CDR1 LGHNA, CDR2 YNFKEQ. The CDR3 region has the DNA TGTGCCAGCAGCCAAGAAGGAGCGGAGGGGTACGAGCAGTACTTC. Protein: CASSQEGAEGYEQYF.

Of note for this clone: Just one base apart from a much larger clone, this may be a read error. This chain links TRBV11-2 with TRBJ2-5, with D unclear. CDR1 is SGHAT, CDR2 FQNNGV, per germline. This CDR3 spans 13 amino acids. The V end was cut by 1 base, the J end by 1 base, with 4 bases between. The CDR3 DNA reads as TGTGCCAGCAGCTTAGGGCCCCAAGAGACCCAGTACTTC. Translating it yields CASSLGPQETQYF. Full variable domain (remainder filled in from reference TRBV11-2 and TRBJ2-5): EAGVAQSPRYKIIEKRQSVAFWCNPISGHATLYWYQQILGQGPKLLIQFQNNGVVDDSQLPKDRFSAERLKGVDSTLKIQPAKLEDSAVYLCASSLGPQETQYFGPGTRLLVL.

On this clone itself: This sample also contains other DNA sequences that code for the same CDR3. J is TRBJ1-4 and V is TRBV19, with 7 nucleotides matching TRBD1. Per germline, CDR1 LNHDA and CDR2 SQIVND (reference sequence). Trimming took 3 bases from V and 4 from J; bases not matched to a gene: 5. This CDR3 comprises 15 residues. The CDR3 DNA reads TGTGCCAGTAGTATTCGGACAGGATTTAATGAAAAACTGTTTTTT. This encodes CASSIRTGFNEKLFF.

The chain employs TRBV2 and TRBJ2-1; the D is unclear. The ends were cut back, 3 bases at V and 0 bases at J, with 15 bases in the middle. Looked up from germline, CDR1 is SNHLY and CDR2 is FYNNEI. This CDR3 has 17 residues. The CDR3 region has the DNA TGTGCCAGCAGTGAGTTCGCGTGGTCTCGCTCCTACAATGAGCAGTTCTTC. It yields the protein CASSEFAWSRSYNEQFF.

CDR3 in amino acids: CASSLARGRKDEQYF. The DNA of the CDR3 is TGTGCCAGCAGCTTGGCCAGGGGAAGAAAGGACGAGCAGTACTTC. The chain carries TRBV5-4 and TRBJ2-7, with D perhaps matching TRBD1 (6 bases). V dropped 0 bases and J dropped 5 bases, with 15 bases sitting between them. Germline V gene data show CDR1 as SGHNT and CDR2 as YYREEE (reference sequence). The CDR3 consists of 15 residues.

The chain joins TRBV12-2 to TRBJ2-5; the table's D call, TRBD2, has no DNA check behind it. TRBV12-2 is annotated as a pseudogene. The CDR3 sequence is 16 residues long. The CDR3 reads CASRLALAGGLETQYF. In DNA, the CDR3 is TGTGCAAGTCGCTTAGCGCTCGCGGGAGGGTTGGAGACCCAGTACTTC.

V usage is TRBV6-1 and J usage is TRBJ1-2; 7 bases fit TRBD1. Germline V CDR1 and CDR2: MNHNS, SASEGT. The CDR3 spans 15 residues. V lost 2 bases to trimming and J lost 4 bases; unmatched junction nucleotides: 7. CDR3 sequence: CASSESPTGSYGYTF. DNA of the CDR3: TGTGCCAGCAGTGAATCTCCGACAGGGAGCTATGGCTACACCTTC.

The J gene is TRBJ1-3, the V gene TRBV10-3; the match to TRBD1 covers 7 bases. Germline V CDR1 and CDR2: ENHRY, SYGVKD. V gave up 4 bases and J gave up 4 bases; unmatched junction bases: 10. This CDR3 is 16 amino acids long. In DNA, the CDR3 is TGTGCCATCAGTGTAGGCCCGACAGGGAGCGGAAACACCATATATTTT. It is translated as CAISVGPTGSGNTIYF.

This clone appeared a few times. The rearrangement joins TRBV5-1 to TRBJ1-2, with 9 bases lining up with TRBD1. Germline V gene sequence: CDR1 SGHRS, CDR2 YFSETQ. The CDR3 covers 14 residues. Unmatched junction bases numbered 7, after V lost 8 bases and J lost 2 bases. CDR3 protein: CASRTGVENYGYTF. CDR3 DNA sequence: TGCGCCAGTCGGACAGGGGTAGAGAACTATGGCTACACCTTC.

The V gene is TRBV28, the J gene TRBJ1-4; tentatively, D is TRBD1 (5 bases). V was cut by 4 bases and J by 8 bases, with 20 bases left in between. The CDR3 extends over 16 amino acids. CDR1 and CDR2 (germline): MDHEN, SYDVKM. CDR3 in DNA: TGTGCCAGCAGTTCACTAACTTCAGGGTATAGGGAAAAACTGTTTTTT. As protein: CASSSLTSGYREKLFF.

The chain is built from TRBV10-3 and TRBJ1-5; D perhaps matches TRBD1 (6 bases). CDR1 is ENHRY and CDR2 is SYGVKD in the germline V gene. The CDR3 has 15 amino acids. Trimming took 2 bases from V and 0 from J, leaving 8 bases between them. CDR3 bases: TGTGCCATCAGTGAGGGCAGGGGTAGCAATCAGCCCCAGCATTTT. It translates to CAISEGRGSNQPQHF.

The chain uses TRBV5-1 and TRBJ2-3; the match to TRBD1 covers 7 bases. The V gene end was trimmed by 4 bases and the J gene end by 3 bases; junction bases not matched to a gene: 11. CDR1 SGHRS and CDR2 YFSETQ come from the germline V gene. CDR3 length: 16 amino acids. The CDR3 DNA sequence: TGCGCCAGCAGCCCGGGACAGCCCGGAGGAACAGATACGCAGTATTTT. Its translation: CASSPGQPGGTDTQYF. The variable domain in full, completed from reference TRBV5-1 and TRBJ2-3, reads KAGVTQTPRYLIKTRGQQVTLSCSPISGHRSVSWYQQTPGQGLQFLFEYFSETQRNKGNFPGRFSGRQFSNSRSEMNVSTLELGDSALYLCASSPGQPGGTDTQYFGPGTRLTVL.

The chain employs TRBV11-1 and TRBJ1-1; possibly TRBD1 for D (5 bases). Germline V gives CDR1 SGHAT, CDR2 FQDESV (reference sequence). This CDR3 has 14 residues. Trimming left V 4 bases short and J 5 bases short, with 14 bases between. The chain's CDR3 is CASSSGPGLTEAFF. The CDR3 DNA follows: TGTGCCAGCAGCTCAGGCCCGGGGCTTACTGAAGCTTTCTTT.